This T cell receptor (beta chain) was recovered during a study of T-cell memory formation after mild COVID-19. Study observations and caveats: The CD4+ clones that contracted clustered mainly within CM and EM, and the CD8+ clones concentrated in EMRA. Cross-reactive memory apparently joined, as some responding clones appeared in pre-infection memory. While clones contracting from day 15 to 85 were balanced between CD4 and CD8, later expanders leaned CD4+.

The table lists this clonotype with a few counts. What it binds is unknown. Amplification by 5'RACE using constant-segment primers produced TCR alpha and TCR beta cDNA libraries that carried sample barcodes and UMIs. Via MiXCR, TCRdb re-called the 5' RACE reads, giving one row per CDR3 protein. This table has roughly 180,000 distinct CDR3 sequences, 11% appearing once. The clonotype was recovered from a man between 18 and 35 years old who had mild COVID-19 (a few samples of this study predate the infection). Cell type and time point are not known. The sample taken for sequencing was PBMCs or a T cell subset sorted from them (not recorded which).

The CDR3 DNA is TGTGCCAGCAGCTCTACTTGGGGCGACGAGCAGTACGTC. Protein sequence: CASSSTWGDEQYV. The V call is TRBV5-6, the J call TRBJ2-7; TRBD1 might be the D (5 bases). The V gene's germline CDR1 is SGHDT and CDR2 YYEEEE. The length of the CDR3 is 13 residues. Trimming removed 3 bases at V and 5 bases at J, with 12 bases between.